These 12 T cell receptor beta chains were all obtained from the same sample, sequenced in a study of cytomegalovirus exposure and HLA in healthy donors. The table came from immunoSEQ multiplex PCR; TCRdb's copy has only in-frame clones and leaves some out. The data show 75,000 to 100,000 clones, about 96% seen once. The sample was PBMCs. The receptors were gathered from a man in his late teens or twenties in good health and CMV-seronegative.

The chain employs TRBV7-2 and TRBJ2-4, with D tentatively TRBD2 (6 bases). This CDR3 has 17 residues. Germline CDR1 and CDR2: SGHTA and FQGNSA. The V gene lost 4 bases and the J gene lost 1 base, with 17 bases spanning the gap. The CDR3, as DNA: TGTGCCAGCAGCTCTGGGGGACTTTCGGGGGCCAAAAACATTCAGTACTTC. Translation gives CASSSGGLSGAKNIQYF.

The chain recombines TRBV19 with TRBJ1-2; weak D call: TRBD1 (5 bases). CDR3 length: 15 amino acids. Trimming removed 5 bases from V and 3 bases from J, with 16 bases in between. CDR1 LNHDA and CDR2 SQIVND come from the germline V gene (reference sequence). CDR3 DNA sequence: TGTGCCAGTAGTCCCCCCAGCAGGGCGGACTATGGCTACACCTTC. Its protein is CASSPPSRADYGYTF.

The gene calls are TRBV5-6 and TRBJ1-3; tentative D call: TRBD1 (5 bases). V was clipped by 0 bases and J by 11 bases, with 9 bases between them. The CDR3 totals 12 residues. Germline assignment: CDR1 SGHDT and CDR2 YYEEEE. The CDR3 sequence is CASSLGTSPIYF. CDR3 nucleotide sequence: TGTGCCAGCAGCTTGGGGACAAGTCCCATATATTTT.

The chain employs TRBV27 and TRBJ2-2, with D possibly TRBD2 on 6 matching bases. The CDR3 is 12 amino acids. Germline V CDR1 and CDR2: MNHEY, SMNVEV (reference sequence). V lost 6 bases, J lost 8 bases, and 10 bases lay in between. As DNA, the CDR3 is TGTGCCAGCAGGCGGGATGTAGGGGAGCTGTTTTTT. Translated, it gives CASRRDVGELFF.

This chain uses TRBV5-1 with TRBJ2-1; the D gene is possibly TRBD1 (5 bases). CDR1 is SGHRS, CDR2 YFSETQ, per germline. V was cut by 0 bases and J by 5 bases, with 12 bases left in between. The CDR3 has 15 amino acids. The CDR3 sequence is CASSLDFKGDNEQFF. The DNA of the CDR3 is TGCGCCAGCAGCTTGGACTTTAAAGGGGACAATGAGCAGTTCTTC.

The rearrangement links TRBV7-9 to TRBJ2-1; D ambiguous. CDR1 and CDR2 from the germline V gene are SEHNR and FQNEAQ (reference sequence). This CDR3 contains 10 residues. V lost 6 bases to trimming and J lost 7 bases, with 4 bases between them. In nucleotides, the CDR3 is TGTGCCAGCAGAACTAATGAGCAGTTCTTC. It codes for CASRTNEQFF.

The chain links TRBV27 to TRBJ1-5, with D unclear. The CDR3 spans 16 residues. Germline V gene data show CDR1 as MNHEY and CDR2 as SMNVEV (reference sequence). The V end lost 3 bases, the J end lost 0 bases, and 12 bases lay between the germline ends. The chain's CDR3 is CASSFSAEDSNQPQHF. The CDR3 nucleotides are TGTGCCAGCAGTTTTTCAGCGGAGGATAGCAATCAGCCCCAGCATTTT.

The J gene is TRBJ2-7, the V gene TRBV5-1, with D possibly matching TRBD1 (5 bases). The CDR3 contains 14 residues. CDR1 SGHRS and CDR2 YFSETQ come from the germline V gene. V shed 0 bases and J shed 9 bases, with 16 bases lying between them. CDR3 nucleotide sequence: TGCGCCAGCAGCTTGGCGGTAGGGGCAGGACGGCAGTACTTC. Its translation: CASSLAVGAGRQYF.

V usage is TRBV6-5 and J usage is TRBJ2-4; D is unresolved. Trimming pared 0 bases from V and 0 bases from J, leaving 9 bases between. The germline V gene has CDR1 MNHEY and CDR2 SVGAGI. This CDR3 has 16 amino acids. CDR3 sequence: CASSYSAELAKNIQYF. The CDR3 nucleotides are TGTGCCAGCAGTTACTCGGCGGAACTAGCCAAAAACATTCAGTACTTC.

The CDR3 loop reads CASSNDRTSVSSYNEQFF. The DNA of the CDR3 is TGTGCCAGCAGTAATGACAGGACTAGCGTAAGCTCCTACAATGAGCAGTTCTTC. V and J are TRBV11-3 and TRBJ2-1, with 9 bases lining up with TRBD2. The CDR3 is made up of 18 amino acids. Germline assignment: CDR1 SGHNT and CDR2 YENEEA. Germline trimming cut 6 bases from V and 0 bases from J; bases unmatched to any gene: 12.

The gene calls are TRBV4-1 and TRBJ1-6; D gene ambiguous. The CDR3 is 18 residues long. In germline, CDR1 is MGHRA, CDR2 YSYEKL. V was clipped by 4 bases and J by 0 bases, with 16 bases between them. CDR3 DNA sequence: TGCGCCAGCAGCCGGTTGACCGCGGTTAGCTCCTATAATTCACCCCTCCACTTT. It translates to CASSRLTAVSSYNSPLHF.

In this sample, this clone turned up once. V is TRBV9 and J is TRBJ2-1; D unclear. Germline assignment: CDR1 SGDLS and CDR2 YYNGEE. V lost 0 bases and J 6 bases, leaving 13 bases between the germline ends. The CDR3 totals 15 residues. Here the CDR3 DNA reads TGTGCCAGCAGCGTAGAAGCGAGCCCAAGCAATGAGCAGTTCTTC. Translating gives CASSVEASPSNEQFF.